The next 12 T cell receptor beta chains were all read from a single sample in a study of cytomegalovirus exposure and HLA in healthy donors. Amplification used 60 Vbeta primers and 13 Jbeta primers. This table comes from immunoSEQ multiplex PCR, and its TCRdb copy is limited to in-frame clones, with some not included. The data hold 65,000 to 75,000 clones, with 65% to 80% observed a single time. The sample taken for sequencing was PBMCs. These receptors all stem from a man aged 35 to 55 in good health and CMV-seropositive.

The CDR3 bases are TGTGCCAGCAGCTCAACACTTGGACTAGCGGGAGAGTACAATGAGCAGTTCTTC. This sequence encodes CASSSTLGLAGEYNEQFF. The gene calls are TRBV7-9 and TRBJ2-1; 13 bases are shared with TRBD2. The junction had 10 bases not matched to a gene; V was cut back by 4 bases and J by 4 bases. The CDR3 totals 18 residues. Germline V gene data show CDR1 as SEHNR and CDR2 as FQNEAQ (reference sequence).

The rearrangement joins TRBV7-9 to TRBJ1-2; D is unclear. The CDR3 contains 14 residues. CDR1 is SEHNR, CDR2 FQNEAQ, per germline (reference sequence). V shed 4 bases and J shed 0 bases, with 9 bases lying between them. The CDR3 nucleotides read TGTGCCAGCAGCTCCGTGGCCTCTAACTATGGCTACACCTTC. Its translation is CASSSVASNYGYTF.

There are a few counts of this clone. This chain links TRBV6-5 with TRBJ2-7; the D gene is possibly TRBD1 (6 bases). V was shortened by 8 bases and J by 3 bases, with 17 bases between the two germline ends. Germline CDR1 and CDR2: MNHEY and SVGAGI. This CDR3 is 14 amino acids long. The CDR3 here is CASALNGDIYEQYF. The CDR3 DNA reads as TGTGCCAGCGCCCTTAACGGGGACATCTACGAGCAGTACTTC.

This chain uses TRBV4-3 with TRBJ1-2, with D possibly being TRBD1 (5 bases). Trimming removed 0 bases from V and 6 bases from J, with 11 bases in between. The CDR3 runs to 14 residues. Germline loops: CDR1 LGHNA, CDR2 YSLEER. The CDR3 DNA follows: TGCGCCAGCAGCCAAGACCGGGGGTGGGATGGCTACACCTTC. Translating gives CASSQDRGWDGYTF.

In this sample, this clone turned up once. J is TRBJ2-7 and V is TRBV11-1; 7 positions match TRBD1. This CDR3 is 12 amino acids long. The germline CDR1 and CDR2 sequences are SGHAT and FQDESV (reference sequence). J gave up 2 bases and V 8 bases, and 3 bases lay outside the gene matches. The CDR3 DNA sequence: TGTGCCAGCGAAGGACAGGCCTACGAGCAGTACTTC. It encodes CASEGQAYEQYF.

This clone showed up many times. The V call is TRBV10-3, the J call TRBJ2-1, with TRBD1 matching 9 bases. The V and J ends lost 0 bases and 5 bases, in that order; junction bases with no gene match: 5. The CDR3 is 16 residues long. From germline, CDR1 is ENHRY and CDR2 SYGVKD. CDR3 loop: CAISESMDRGNNEQFF. As DNA, the CDR3 is TGTGCCATCAGTGAGTCGATGGACAGGGGAAACAATGAGCAGTTCTTC.

This clone was recorded once. The J gene is TRBJ2-1, the V gene TRBV5-1; D may be TRBD1 (6 bases). CDR1 is SGHRS, CDR2 YFSETQ, per germline. The CDR3 runs to 14 residues. Trimming cost V 5 bases and J 0 bases, with 9 bases left between them. CDR3 in amino acids: CASRRQDSYNEQFF. CDR3 bases: TGCGCCAGCAGACGACAGGACTCCTACAATGAGCAGTTCTTC.

J is TRBJ1-2 and V is TRBV7-9; weak D call: TRBD1 (5 bases). The germline V gene has CDR1 SEHNR and CDR2 FQNEAQ (reference sequence). The V gene lost 5 bases and the J gene lost 8 bases, with 18 bases spanning the gap. This CDR3 is built from 14 residues. CDR3 loop: CASSPRRGLQGYTF. CDR3 nucleotides: TGTGCCAGCAGCCCCCGAAGGGGATTGCAAGGCTACACCTTC.

The rearrangement uses TRBV13 and TRBJ1-2; 7 bases fit TRBD1. The length of the CDR3 is 13 residues. Germline CDR1 is PRHDT and CDR2 is FYEKMQ (reference sequence). The V segment lost 8 bases and the J segment 4 bases; nucleotides outside the gene matches: 7. The chain's CDR3 is CASQEGQTYGYTF. Written as DNA, the CDR3 is TGTGCCAGCCAGGAGGGACAGACCTATGGCTACACCTTC.

The chain is built from TRBV7-2 and TRBJ1-2; 7 bases are shared with TRBD1. Trimming removed 3 bases from V and 0 bases from J; junction bases left unmatched: 1. The CDR3 covers 14 residues. The germline CDR1 and CDR2 sequences are SGHTA and FQGNSA. The CDR3 DNA reads as TGTGCCAGCAGCTTTCAGGGGGCTAACTATGGCTACACCTTC. It codes for CASSFQGANYGYTF.

The chain links TRBV4-2 to TRBJ1-1; no reliable D call. This CDR3 is built from 15 residues. The germline V gene has CDR1 LGHNA and CDR2 YNFKEQ. Trimming removed 4 bases at V and 1 base at J, with 13 bases between. CDR3 sequence reads: CASSPAGVRNTEAFF. DNA for the CDR3: TGTGCCAGCAGCCCGGCCGGGGTGAGGAACACTGAAGCTTTCTTT.

This chain uses TRBV5-1 with TRBJ1-1, with TRBD1 matching over 9 bases. V shed 3 bases and J 4 bases; nucleotides not matched to a gene: 4. The CDR3 is 14 amino acids. Per germline, CDR1 SGHRS and CDR2 YFSETQ. DNA of the CDR3: TGCGCCAGCAGCTGGACAGGGGCAAGCACTGAAGCTTTCTTT. Protein sequence: CASSWTGASTEAFF.